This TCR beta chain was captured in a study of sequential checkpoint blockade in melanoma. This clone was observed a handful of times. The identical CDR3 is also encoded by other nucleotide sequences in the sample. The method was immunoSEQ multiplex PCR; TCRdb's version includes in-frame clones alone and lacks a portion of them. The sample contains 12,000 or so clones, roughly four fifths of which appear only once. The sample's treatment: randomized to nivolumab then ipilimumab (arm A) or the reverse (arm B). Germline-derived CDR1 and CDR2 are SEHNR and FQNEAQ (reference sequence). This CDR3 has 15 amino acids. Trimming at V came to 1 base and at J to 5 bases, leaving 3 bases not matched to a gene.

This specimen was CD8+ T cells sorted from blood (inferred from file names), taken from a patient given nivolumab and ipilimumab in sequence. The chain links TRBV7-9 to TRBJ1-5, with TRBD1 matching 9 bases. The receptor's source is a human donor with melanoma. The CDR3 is CASSLGQGEHQPQHF. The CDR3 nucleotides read TGTGCCAGCAGCTTAGGACAGGGGGAGCATCAGCCCCAGCATTTT.